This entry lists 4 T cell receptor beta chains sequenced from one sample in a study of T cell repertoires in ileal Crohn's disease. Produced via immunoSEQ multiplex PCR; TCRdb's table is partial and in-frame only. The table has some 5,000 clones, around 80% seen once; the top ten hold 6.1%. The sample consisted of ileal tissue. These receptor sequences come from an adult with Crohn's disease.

The CDR3 loop reads CASSPGRSGDTEAFF. The CDR3 DNA sequence: TGTGCCAGCAGCCCCGGTCGCTCGGGGGACACTGAAGCTTTCTTT. The rearrangement uses TRBV9 and TRBJ1-1; D might be TRBD1 (5 bases). This CDR3 is 15 amino acids long. CDR1 is SGDLS and CDR2 is YYNGEE in the germline V gene. Trimming stripped 4 bases from V and 3 bases from J, with 16 bases between.

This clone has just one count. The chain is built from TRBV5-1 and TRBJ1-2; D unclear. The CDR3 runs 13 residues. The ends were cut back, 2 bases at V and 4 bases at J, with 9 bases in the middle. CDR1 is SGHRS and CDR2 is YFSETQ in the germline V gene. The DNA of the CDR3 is TGCGCCAGCAGCTTTGTACAGAGCTATGGCTACACCTTC. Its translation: CASSFVQSYGYTF.

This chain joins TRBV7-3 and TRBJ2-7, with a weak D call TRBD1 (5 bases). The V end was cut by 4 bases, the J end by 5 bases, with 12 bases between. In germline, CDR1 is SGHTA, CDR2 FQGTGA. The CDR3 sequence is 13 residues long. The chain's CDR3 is CASSWGPLNEQYF. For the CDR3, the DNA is TGTGCCAGCAGCTGGGGCCCTCTCAACGAGCAGTACTTC.

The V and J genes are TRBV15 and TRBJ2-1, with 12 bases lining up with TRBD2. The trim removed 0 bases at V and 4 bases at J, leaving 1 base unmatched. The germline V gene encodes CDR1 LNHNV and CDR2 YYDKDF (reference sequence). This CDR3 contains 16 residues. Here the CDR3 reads CATSRDGTSGYNEQFF. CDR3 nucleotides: TGTGCCACCAGCAGAGATGGGACTAGCGGGTACAATGAGCAGTTCTTC.